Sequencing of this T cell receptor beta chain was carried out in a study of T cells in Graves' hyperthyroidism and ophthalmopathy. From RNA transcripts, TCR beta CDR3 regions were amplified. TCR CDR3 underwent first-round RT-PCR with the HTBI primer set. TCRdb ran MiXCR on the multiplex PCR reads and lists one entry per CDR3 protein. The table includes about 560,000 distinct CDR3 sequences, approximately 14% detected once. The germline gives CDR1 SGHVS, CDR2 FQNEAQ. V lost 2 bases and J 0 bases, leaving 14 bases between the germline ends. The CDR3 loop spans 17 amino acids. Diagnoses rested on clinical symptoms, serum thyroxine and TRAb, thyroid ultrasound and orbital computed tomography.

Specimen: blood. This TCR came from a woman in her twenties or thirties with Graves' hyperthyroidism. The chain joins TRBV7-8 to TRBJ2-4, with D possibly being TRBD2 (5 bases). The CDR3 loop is CASSLNLGGLAKNIQYF. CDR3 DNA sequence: TGTGCCAGCAGCTTAAATTTAGGAGGACTAGCCAAAAACATTCAGTACTTC.